This is a list of T cell receptor beta chains from one sample in a study of blood T cell repertoires in COVID-19. Profiled with immunoSEQ multiplex PCR; TCRdb holds only in-frame clones, not every one. Here the sample spans under 350,000 clones, over 75% being singletons. The sequenced sample consisted of peripheral blood. The receptors shown here come from a woman aged 25 to 39 with COVID-19, enrolled during active disease. Each CDR3 is given with its conserved first and last residue. The D gene is left open where the match is weak. Size tells how often a clone was seen (once, few, many) or the class of an expanded clone, and some rows leave it out.

CDR3nt: TGTGCCAGCAGCTTGGACAGGGTCACTTACGAGCAGTACTTC; CDR3aa: CASSLDRVTYEQYF; d_gene: -; j_gene: TRBJ2-7; abundance: -; v_gene: TRBV5-5
CDR3nt: TGTGCCAGCAGCTTAGAGGGACTCTCTGGAAACACCATATATTTT; CDR3aa: CASSLEGLSGNTIYF; d_gene: -; j_gene: TRBJ1-3; abundance: -; v_gene: TRBV7-9
CDR3nt: TGTGCCTGGACCTCGGGAGCATATGGCTACACCTTC; CDR3aa: CAWTSGAYGYTF; d_gene: -; j_gene: TRBJ1-2; abundance: -; v_gene: TRBV30
CDR3nt: TGTGCCAGTAGCGGGAGCTCCTACGAGCAGTACTTC; CDR3aa: CASSGSSYEQYF; d_gene: TRBD2; j_gene: TRBJ2-7; abundance: -; v_gene: TRBV2
CDR3nt: TGTGCCAGCAGGTCGGGACAGAGCGTAGTGAACACTGAAGCTTTCTTT; CDR3aa: CASRSGQSVVNTEAFF; d_gene: TRBD1; j_gene: TRBJ1-1; abundance: -; v_gene: TRBV28
CDR3nt: TGTGCCAGCAGCTTCGGAGTCAGCGGCTCCTACGAGCAGTACTTC; CDR3aa: CASSFGVSGSYEQYF; d_gene: -; j_gene: TRBJ2-7; abundance: -; v_gene: TRBV7-9
CDR3nt: TGTGCCATCGGAACAGGGGAACCCTACGAGCAGTACTTC; CDR3aa: CAIGTGEPYEQYF; d_gene: TRBD1; j_gene: TRBJ2-7; abundance: -; v_gene: TRBV10-3
CDR3nt: TGTGCCACCAGACTAGGACAGAACACCTACGAGCAGTACTTC; CDR3aa: CATRLGQNTYEQYF; d_gene: -; j_gene: TRBJ2-7; abundance: -; v_gene: TRBV4-2
CDR3nt: TGTGCCAGCAGCTCATCCCTCACAGGACCCTATGGCTACACCTTC; CDR3aa: CASSSSLTGPYGYTF; d_gene: -; j_gene: TRBJ1-2; abundance: -; v_gene: TRBV11-2
CDR3nt: TGTGCCAGCAGCTTACTACCCCGTTATGGCTACACCTTC; CDR3aa: CASSLLPRYGYTF; d_gene: -; j_gene: TRBJ1-2; abundance: -; v_gene: TRBV11-2
CDR3nt: TGTGCCAGCAGCTTGGGGGGACAGGGGAGCGGGGAGCAGTACTTC; CDR3aa: CASSLGGQGSGEQYF; d_gene: TRBD1; j_gene: TRBJ2-7; abundance: once; v_gene: TRBV5-4
CDR3nt: TGCGCCAGCAGCCAAGACAAACGGCAGCCCCAGCATTTT; CDR3aa: CASSQDKRQPQHF; d_gene: -; j_gene: TRBJ1-5; abundance: -; v_gene: TRBV4-1
CDR3nt: TGCGCCAGCAGCTTGGCCCGGGGGACGGGAAGCAATCAGCCCCAGCATTTT; CDR3aa: CASSLARGTGSNQPQHF; d_gene: -; j_gene: TRBJ1-5; abundance: -; v_gene: TRBV5-1
CDR3nt: TGTGCCAGCAGTGAGGACAGATACAATGAGCAGTTCTTC; CDR3aa: CASSEDRYNEQFF; d_gene: -; j_gene: TRBJ2-1; abundance: -; v_gene: TRBV2
CDR3nt: TGTGCCAGTAGTATAAAATCCGGGGATGCCTCCTACGAGCAGTACTTC; CDR3aa: CASSIKSGDASYEQYF; d_gene: -; j_gene: TRBJ2-7; abundance: -; v_gene: TRBV19
CDR3nt: TGTGCCAGCAGTTTACCTAGCGTAACCTACGAGCAGTACTTC; CDR3aa: CASSLPSVTYEQYF; d_gene: -; j_gene: TRBJ2-7; abundance: -; v_gene: TRBV28
CDR3nt: TGTGCCAGCAGCTTAGGGCAGGGGAGCATCTATGGCTACACCTTC; CDR3aa: CASSLGQGSIYGYTF; d_gene: -; j_gene: TRBJ1-2; abundance: -; v_gene: TRBV7-9
CDR3nt: TGCGCCAGCAGCTCCCCCGGGACAGGGATGGGGGGCACTGAAGCTTTCTTT; CDR3aa: CASSSPGTGMGGTEAFF; d_gene: TRBD1; j_gene: TRBJ1-1; abundance: -; v_gene: TRBV5-1
CDR3nt: TGTGCCAGCAGTGCGGCCGGCGGTGCCGGGAGCTGGGAGCAGTACTTC; CDR3aa: CASSAAGGAGSWEQYF; d_gene: -; j_gene: TRBJ2-7; abundance: once; v_gene: TRBV6-1
CDR3nt: TGTGCCAGCAGTTCGGGGACAGGGGGATTTAGCAATCAGCCCCAGCATTTT; CDR3aa: CASSSGTGGFSNQPQHF; d_gene: TRBD1; j_gene: TRBJ1-5; abundance: -; v_gene: TRBV27
CDR3nt: TGTGCCAGCAGCTTAACGACTAACTACGAGCAGTACTTC; CDR3aa: CASSLTTNYEQYF; d_gene: -; j_gene: TRBJ2-7; abundance: -; v_gene: TRBV7-3
CDR3nt: TGTGCCAGCAATAAAGGCCACAGGGGTCAGGAGCAGTTCTTC; CDR3aa: CASNKGHRGQEQFF; d_gene: TRBD1; j_gene: TRBJ2-1; abundance: -; v_gene: TRBV6-5
CDR3nt: TGTGCCAGCAGCCAAGTTAGGAGGCAGCAAGAGACCCAGTACTTC; CDR3aa: CASSQVRRQQETQYF; d_gene: -; j_gene: TRBJ2-5; abundance: -; v_gene: TRBV4-2
CDR3nt: TGCGCCAGCAGCCAGGACAGGGGGGTACACTACGAGCAGTACTTC; CDR3aa: CASSQDRGVHYEQYF; d_gene: TRBD1; j_gene: TRBJ2-7; abundance: -; v_gene: TRBV4-1
CDR3nt: TGTGCTAGTGGGCCGGGACAGGGATACACCGGGGAGCTGTTTTTT; CDR3aa: CASGPGQGYTGELFF; d_gene: TRBD1; j_gene: TRBJ2-2; abundance: -; v_gene: TRBV12-5
CDR3nt: TGTGCCATCAGTGAGGGGACTAGCGGGAGACCAGATACGCAGTATTTT; CDR3aa: CAISEGTSGRPDTQYF; d_gene: TRBD2; j_gene: TRBJ2-3; abundance: -; v_gene: TRBV10-3
CDR3nt: TGTGCCAGCAGCTTTGTTAGCGGGAGTGGCTACAATGAGCAGTTCTTC; CDR3aa: CASSFVSGSGYNEQFF; d_gene: TRBD2; j_gene: TRBJ2-1; abundance: -; v_gene: TRBV7-6
CDR3nt: TGCGCCAGCAGCTTCGGGGCGGGAGGGCCTGGTACGCAGTATTTT; CDR3aa: CASSFGAGGPGTQYF; d_gene: TRBD2; j_gene: TRBJ2-3; abundance: -; v_gene: TRBV5-1
CDR3nt: TGTGCCAGTAGTATAAGCCGGGGGTACACTGAAGCTTTCTTT; CDR3aa: CASSISRGYTEAFF; d_gene: -; j_gene: TRBJ1-1; abundance: -; v_gene: TRBV19
CDR3nt: TGTGCCAGTAGTCCCCGAGATAGCGGGCCTGCCTACGAGCAGTACTTC; CDR3aa: CASSPRDSGPAYEQYF; d_gene: TRBD2; j_gene: TRBJ2-7; abundance: -; v_gene: TRBV19
CDR3nt: TGTGCCAGCAGCAAAAGGGGCCCTCGGACCGCCACCGGGGAGCTGTTTTTT; CDR3aa: CASSKRGPRTATGELFF; d_gene: -; j_gene: TRBJ2-2; abundance: -; v_gene: TRBV21-1